Listed below are T cell receptor beta chains from one sample, sequenced in a study of T-cell memory formation after mild COVID-19. From the 5' RACE reads, TCRdb called clonotypes with MiXCR, one entry per CDR3 protein. In the table there are about 58,000 distinct CDR3 sequences, about a quarter of which are singletons. Sequencing was performed on PBMCs or a T cell subset sorted from them (not recorded which). The receptors originated from a man between 18 and 35 years old who had mild COVID-19 (a few samples of this study predate the infection). Cell type and time point are not known. CDR3s include the opening cysteine and the closing phenylalanine or tryptophan. D genes are given only for firm matches. Not all rows give a size; the values are once, few, many and, for expanded clones, a class.

size,J,D,V,CDR3,DNA
NA,TRBJ2-7,NA,TRBV5-1,CASAPYRSSYEQYF,TGCGCCAGCGCCCCATACAGGAGCTCCTACGAGCAGTACTTC
few,TRBJ2-7,NA,TRBV12-5,CASGFLDVIDEQYF,TGTGCTAGTGGTTTTCTAGACGTGATCGACGAGCAGTACTTC
many,TRBJ2-5,TRBD1,TRBV5-5,CASSSPGQQETQYF,TGTGCCAGCAGCTCGCCGGGACAGCAAGAGACCCAGTACTTC
NA,TRBJ2-2,NA,TRBV6-6,CASSYAATGELFF,TGTGCCAGCAGTTACGCCGCCACCGGGGAGCTGTTTTTT
few,TRBJ2-1,NA,TRBV4-1,CASSQAVGVDEQFF,TGCGCCAGCAGCCAAGCAGTAGGGGTCGATGAGCAGTTCTTC
NA,TRBJ2-5,NA,TRBV7-9,CASSLLQGREETQYF,TGTGCCAGCAGCTTACTCCAAGGGCGGGAAGAGACCCAGTACTTC
few,TRBJ2-4,NA,TRBV28,CASVGVAKNIQYF,TGTGCCAGCGTAGGGGTAGCCAAAAACATTCAGTACTTC
NA,TRBJ2-3,TRBD2,TRBV5-1,CASTETSGGMYGDTQYF,TGCGCCAGCACCGAGACTAGCGGGGGGATGTACGGAGATACGCAGTATTTT
NA,TRBJ1-6,NA,TRBV4-1,CASSQGAAPLHF,TGCGCCAGCAGCCAAGGGGCCGCCCCCCTCCACTTT
many,TRBJ2-5,TRBD2,TRBV5-1,CASATTGGAFQTQYF,TGCGCCAGCGCCACGACCGGGGGGGCTTTTCAGACCCAGTACTTC
once,TRBJ1-2,NA,TRBV12-3/TRBV12-4,CASSQDRRGYTF,TGTGCCAGCAGCCAAGACAGGAGAGGCTACACCTTC
few,TRBJ1-1,NA,TRBV7-9,CATDGSLNTEAFF,TGTGCCACCGACGGCAGCCTGAACACTGAAGCTTTCTTT
NA,TRBJ2-5,NA,TRBV7-2,CASSFRSLQVGETQYF,TGTGCCAGCAGCTTCCGGTCACTTCAGGTCGGAGAGACCCAGTACTTC
NA,TRBJ2-3,TRBD2,TRBV7-2,CASRPSGGLLTDTQYF,TGTGCCAGCCGTCCTAGCGGGGGGCTACTCACAGATACGCAGTATTTT
few,TRBJ1-6,TRBD1,TRBV6-5,CASSYAGGPNSPLHF,TGTGCCAGCAGTTACGCAGGGGGCCCTAATTCACCCCTCCACTTT
few,TRBJ2-7,NA,TRBV7-8,CASSSHLGLFGSYEQYF,TGTGCCAGCAGCTCCCACCTCGGACTGTTTGGGTCCTACGAGCAGTACTTC
NA,TRBJ1-1,NA,TRBV29-1,CIGDLRTEAFF,TGCATCGGTGACCTGCGAACTGAAGCTTTCTTT
NA,TRBJ2-1,TRBD2,TRBV7-6,CASSSLAGGTHNEQFF,TGTGCCAGCAGCTCACTAGCGGGGGGAACACATAATGAGCAGTTCTTC
NA,TRBJ2-7,TRBD1,TRBV12-3/TRBV12-4,CASSAYRDSSYEQYF,TGTGCCAGCAGTGCCTACCGGGACAGCTCCTACGAGCAGTACTTC
NA,TRBJ2-3,NA,TRBV7-9,CASSLVYADTQYF,TGTGCCAGCAGCTTAGTCTATGCAGATACGCAGTATTTT
few,TRBJ2-3,TRBD2,TRBV5-1,CASSPLLADTDTQYF,TGCGCCAGCAGCCCGCTACTAGCGGACACAGATACGCAGTATTTT
NA,TRBJ2-3,NA,TRBV7-2,CASSRTTDTQYF,TGTGCCAGCAGCCGGACGACAGATACGCAGTATTTT
NA,TRBJ2-1,TRBD2,TRBV7-2,CASSLGGLAGLNEQFF,TGTGCCAGCAGCTTAGGCGGACTAGCGGGGCTCAATGAGCAGTTCTTC
few,TRBJ2-1,TRBD1,TRBV20-1,CSARDNQGAWNEQFF,TGCAGTGCTAGAGATAACCAGGGGGCATGGAATGAGCAGTTCTTC
NA,TRBJ2-5,NA,TRBV7-9,CASSLEGYQETQYF,TGTGCCAGCAGCTTGGAGGGGTACCAAGAGACCCAGTACTTC
NA,TRBJ2-2,NA,TRBV12-3/TRBV12-4,CASSPAGVSGELFF,TGTGCCAGCAGCCCCGCTGGAGTGTCCGGGGAGCTGTTTTTT
many,TRBJ2-6,NA,TRBV19,CASTISGANVLTF,TGTGCCAGTACCATCTCTGGGGCCAACGTCCTGACTTTC
NA,TRBJ2-2,NA,TRBV7-9,CASAPPTKNTGELFF,TGTGCCAGCGCCCCCCCGACCAAGAACACCGGGGAGCTGTTTTTT
NA,TRBJ2-7,TRBD2,TRBV5-1,CASSELAGPYEQYF,TGCGCCAGCAGCGAGCTAGCGGGTCCCTACGAGCAGTACTTC
NA,TRBJ2-7,TRBD1,TRBV20-1,CSAPTATGGSYEQYF,TGCAGTGCTCCAACCGCGACAGGGGGCTCCTACGAGCAGTACTTC
NA,TRBJ2-3,NA,TRBV6-2/TRBV6-3,CATKPRTIWGTDTQYF,TGTGCTACCAAACCTCGGACTATCTGGGGCACAGATACGCAGTATTTT
few,TRBJ2-3,TRBD2,TRBV4-2,CASSQGATSGGAATDTQYF,TGTGCCAGCAGCCAAGGGGCGACTAGCGGGGGGGCCGCAACAGATACGCAGTATTTT
NA,TRBJ2-1,NA,TRBV12-3/TRBV12-4,CASSTGGSYNEQFF,TGTGCCAGCAGCACAGGTGGTTCCTACAATGAGCAGTTCTTC
few,TRBJ2-3,NA,TRBV5-1,CASSPRSKDRTDTQYF,TGCGCCAGCAGCCCTCGTTCGAAGGACCGCACAGATACGCAGTATTTT
few,TRBJ2-5,NA,TRBV7-8,CASSFEWKTQYF,TGTGCCAGCAGCTTCGAGTGGAAGACCCAGTACTTC
NA,TRBJ2-3,TRBD2,TRBV6-1,CASRSGDGTDTQYF,TGTGCCAGCAGGAGCGGGGATGGAACAGATACGCAGTATTTT
NA,TRBJ2-5,TRBD1,TRBV4-1,CASSPGTGQETQYF,TGCGCCAGCAGCCCCGGGACAGGGCAAGAGACCCAGTACTTC
few,TRBJ2-5,NA,TRBV7-9,CASSLGLGNLETQYF,TGTGCCAGCAGCTTAGGTCTAGGGAACCTGGAGACCCAGTACTTC
few,TRBJ2-7,NA,TRBV9,CASSVDGGSSYEQYF,TGTGCCAGCAGCGTAGACGGCGGAAGCTCCTACGAGCAGTACTTC
NA,TRBJ2-5,TRBD1,TRBV4-1,CASSQGPGQVQETQYF,TGCGCCAGCAGCCAAGGACCGGGACAGGTCCAAGAGACCCAGTACTTC